This T cell receptor (beta chain) was identified during a study of shared clonotypes between healthy human individuals. Healthy and HIV-negative, the adult donors had no recent acute infections or vaccinations. CDR3 length: 14 amino acids. Germline assignment: CDR1 MDHEN and CDR2 SYDVKM. V dropped 8 bases and J dropped 5 bases, with 15 bases sitting between them. In the source study's methods: Junction-only immunoSEQ sequences carried no quality scores, so filtering differed. Assay: immunoSEQ multiplex PCR; the TCRdb copy retains only in-frame clones and omits some. From that table come the V and J calls and clone size; the DNA was used to work out D and trimming. This table holds about 2,500,000 clones, around 90% found once.

V usage is TRBV28 and J usage is TRBJ1-4, with a weak D call TRBD1 (6 bases). The sequence came from a man younger than 35 in good health. Sequenced material: naive CD4+ T cells sorted from blood. Subset of the sample: CD45RA+ positively selected. CDR3 DNA: TGTGCCAGCGCGAACAGGGTGCCCAATGAAAAACTGTTTTTT. It is translated as CASANRVPNEKLFF.